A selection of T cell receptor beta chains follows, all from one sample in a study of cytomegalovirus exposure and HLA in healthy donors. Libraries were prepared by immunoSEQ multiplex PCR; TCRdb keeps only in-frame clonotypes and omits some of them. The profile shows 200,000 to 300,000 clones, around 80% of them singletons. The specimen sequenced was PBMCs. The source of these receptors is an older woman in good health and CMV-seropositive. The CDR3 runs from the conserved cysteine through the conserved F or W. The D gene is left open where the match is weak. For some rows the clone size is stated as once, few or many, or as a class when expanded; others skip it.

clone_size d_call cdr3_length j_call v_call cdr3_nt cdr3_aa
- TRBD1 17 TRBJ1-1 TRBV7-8 TGTGCCAGCAGCTTAGCAGGGACAGGGCGCTTTGACACTGAAGCTTTCTTT CASSLAGTGRFDTEAFF
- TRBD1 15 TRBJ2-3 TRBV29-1 TGCAGCGCTGGGGGAGGGGGACAGGGGGGGGATACGCAGTATTTT CSAGGGGQGGDTQYF
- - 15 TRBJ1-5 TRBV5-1 TGCGCCAGCAGCTTGGAGGGCCGGGGTGGGCAGCCCCAGCATTTT CASSLEGRGGQPQHF
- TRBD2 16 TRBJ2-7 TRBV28 TGTGCCAGCAGTTTTCCGACGCGGGGGAGCTCCTATGAGCAGTACTTC CASSFPTRGSSYEQYF
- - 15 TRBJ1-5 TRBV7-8 TGTGCCAGCAGCTCCGAGGGACATCTCAATCAGCCCCAGCATTTT CASSSEGHLNQPQHF
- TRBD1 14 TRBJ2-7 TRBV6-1 TGTGCCAGCAGTGAGTCCAGGGGGCAGGGCGAGCAGTACTTC CASSESRGQGEQYF
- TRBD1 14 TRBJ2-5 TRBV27 TGTGCCAGCAGTCGGGACAGGGGTGTAGAGACCCAGTACTTC CASSRDRGVETQYF
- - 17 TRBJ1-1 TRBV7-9 TGTGCCAGCAGCCGCTGGGGGCGGCCGGACGGGAACACTGAAGCTTTCTTT CASSRWGRPDGNTEAFF
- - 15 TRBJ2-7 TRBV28 TGTGCCAGCAGTCCCCTGGGTCAGGGGACCTACGAGCAGTACTTC CASSPLGQGTYEQYF
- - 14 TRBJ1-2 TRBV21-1 TGTGCCCGTCACCCCACAGGGGCGGCTTATGGCTACACCTTC CARHPTGAAYGYTF
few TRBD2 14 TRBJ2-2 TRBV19 TGTGCCAGTAGATCTAGCGGGAGATCCGGGGAGCTGTTTTTT CASRSSGRSGELFF
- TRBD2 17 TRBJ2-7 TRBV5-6 TGTGCCAGCAGCTTGGGAGTTAGAGGGACTAGCGGCTACGAGCAGTACTTC CASSLGVRGTSGYEQYF
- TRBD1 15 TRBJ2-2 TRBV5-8 TGTGCCAGCAGCATCGGGACAGGGAACACCGGGGAGCTGTTTTTT CASSIGTGNTGELFF
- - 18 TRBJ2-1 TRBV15 TGTGCCACCAGCACCCCCGCCGGGTCCCCAAGCTCCTACAATGAGCAGTTCTTC CATSTPAGSPSSYNEQFF
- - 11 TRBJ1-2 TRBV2 TGTGCCAGCAGGGTTGACAGCTACTACACCTTC CASRVDSYYTF
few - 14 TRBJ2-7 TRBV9 TGTGCCAGCAGCGCCACTCTTGACAGCTACGAGCAGTACTTC CASSATLDSYEQYF
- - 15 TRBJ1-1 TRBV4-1 TGCGCCAGCAGCCAAGCCGGGCAGGGAACGGACGAAGCTTTCTTT CASSQAGQGTDEAFF
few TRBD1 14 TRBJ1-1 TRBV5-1 TGCGCCAGCAGCCCCATGGGACAGAGGGGTGAAGCTTTCTTT CASSPMGQRGEAFF
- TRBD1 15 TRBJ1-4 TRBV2 TGTGCCAGCCGAGTGCCGACAGGGCCTAATGAAAAACTGTTTTTT CASRVPTGPNEKLFF
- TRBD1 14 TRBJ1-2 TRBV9 TGTGCCAGCAGCACCAGGACAGGGGATTATGGCTACACCTTC CASSTRTGDYGYTF
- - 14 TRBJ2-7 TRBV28 TGTGCCAGCAGTTCCGCAGTATCTTACTACGAGCAGTACTTC CASSSAVSYYEQYF
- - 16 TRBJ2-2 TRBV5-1 TGCGCCAGCAGCTTTGGGCTCTGGACAGTTTCCGGGGAGCTGTTTTTT CASSFGLWTVSGELFF
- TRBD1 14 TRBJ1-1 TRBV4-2 TGTGCCAGCAGCAACCGGGACAGGAACACTGAAGCTTTCTTT CASSNRDRNTEAFF
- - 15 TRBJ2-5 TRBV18 TGTGCCAGCTCACCGCGGGGTAGGACCCAAGAGACCCAGTACTTC CASSPRGRTQETQYF
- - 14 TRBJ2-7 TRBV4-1 TGCGCCAGCAGCCAAGAATCTGGGGCCGGCGAGCAGTACTTC CASSQESGAGEQYF
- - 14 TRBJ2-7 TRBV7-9 TGTGCCAGCAGCTTGGGGGCTGGGTCCTACGAGCAGTACTTC CASSLGAGSYEQYF
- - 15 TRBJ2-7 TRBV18 TGTGCCAGCTCCACCGCAGGTCCCCGCTCCTACGAGCAGTACTTC CASSTAGPRSYEQYF
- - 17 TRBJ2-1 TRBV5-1 TGCGCCAGCAGCTTGCGGCAACAACTTTTCCGACAGGAAACTCAGTTCTTC CASSLRQQLFRQETQFF
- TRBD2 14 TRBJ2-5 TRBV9 TGTGCCAGCAGCGCCGGGACTACCATAGAGACCCAGTACTTC CASSAGTTIETQYF
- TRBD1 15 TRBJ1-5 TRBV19 TGTGCCAGTCAACTGGGACAGGGGGCCGGTCAGCCCCAGCATTTT CASQLGQGAGQPQHF
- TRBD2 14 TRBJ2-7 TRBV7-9 TGTGCCAGCAGCCTGACTAGCGGGAGCTACGAGCAGTACTTC CASSLTSGSYEQYF
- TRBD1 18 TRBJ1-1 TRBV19 TGTGCCAGTAGTAGGGGAATCCCGGACAGGGGGCAGAACACTGAAGCTTTCTTT CASSRGIPDRGQNTEAFF
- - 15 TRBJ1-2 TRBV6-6 TGTGCCAGCAGTTACGCCAGGGAGGGAAACTATGGCTACACCTTC CASSYAREGNYGYTF
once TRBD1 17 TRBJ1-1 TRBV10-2 TGCGCCAGCAGTGATGATCCAGGGGGCGAAAGTGACACTGAAGCTTTCTTT CASSDDPGGESDTEAFF
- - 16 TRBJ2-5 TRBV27 TGTGCCAGCAGTCCCATGGGGGGGCCAAACCAAGAGACCCAGTACTTC CASSPMGGPNQETQYF
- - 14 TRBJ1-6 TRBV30 TGTGCCTGGAGGGGCAGTGGGGGGGGCTCACCCCTCCACTTT CAWRGSGGGSPLHF
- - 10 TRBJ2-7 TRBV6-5 TGTGCCAGCAGTTGCGGCGAGCAGTACTTC CASSCGEQYF
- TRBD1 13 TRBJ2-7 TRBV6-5 TGTGCCAGCGAATCAGGGACAGTCTACGAGCAGTACTTC CASESGTVYEQYF
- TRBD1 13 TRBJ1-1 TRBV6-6 TGTGCCAGCAGTCGCCCAGGGGGCACTGAAGCTTTCTTT CASSRPGGTEAFF
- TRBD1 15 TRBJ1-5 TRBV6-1 TGTGCCAGCTTAATCACAGGGGATAGCAATCAGCCCCAGCATTTT CASLITGDSNQPQHF
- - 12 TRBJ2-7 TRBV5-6 TGTGCCAGCAGCTTAGGACTATACGAGCAGTACTTC CASSLGLYEQYF
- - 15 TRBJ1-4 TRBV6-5 TGTGCCAGCAGTTACTCGAGGGACCGGGGGGAAAAACTGTTTTTT CASSYSRDRGEKLFF
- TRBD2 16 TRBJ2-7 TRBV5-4 TGTGCTACCCAGCTTGTATATAGCGGGAGGTCCTACGAGCAGTACTTC CATQLVYSGRSYEQYF
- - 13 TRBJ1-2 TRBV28 TGTGCCAGCATCCATACCACGAGCTATGGCTACACCTTC CASIHTTSYGYTF
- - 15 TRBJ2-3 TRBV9 TGTGCCAGCAGCTATGGACATGTTAGCACAGATACGCAGTATTTT CASSYGHVSTDTQYF
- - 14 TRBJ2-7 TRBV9 TGTGCCAGCAGCGTTGGGGGCTCCCGTTACGAGCAGTACTTC CASSVGGSRYEQYF
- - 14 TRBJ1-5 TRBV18 TGTGCCAGCTCACTTTCCGGGGGCAATCAGCCCCAGCATTTT CASSLSGGNQPQHF
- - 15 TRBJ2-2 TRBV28 TGTGCCAGCAGGCGCGGGACAGCCAACACCGGGGAGCTGTTTTTT CASRRGTANTGELFF